This T cell receptor (beta chain) was captured by sequencing in a study of blood T cell repertoires in COVID-19. Clones were sequenced by immunoSEQ multiplex PCR, and TCRdb holds only the in-frame ones, with some missing. The sample includes about 42,000 clones, 80% to 90% seen only once; the top ten take around 8.1%. The ends were cut back, 1 base at V and 4 bases at J, with 17 bases in the middle. This CDR3 has 17 residues. Looked up from germline, CDR1 is SGHTA and CDR2 is FQGNSA. The sequencing input was peripheral blood. This receptor was obtained from a man aged 25-45 years with active or convalescent COVID-19. The chain combines TRBV7-2 with TRBJ1-3; TRBD1 might be the D (6 bases). The CDR3 DNA reads TGTGCCAGCAGCTTAGAGGGGCCAGGGACATTCGGAAACACCATATATTTT. Amino acids: CASSLEGPGTFGNTIYF. The full variable domain, its missing parts supplied by reference TRBV7-2 and TRBJ1-3, is GAGVSQSPSNKVTEKGKDVELRCDPISGHTALYWYRQSLGQGLEFLIYFQGNSAPDKSGLPSDRFSAERTGGSVSTLTIQRTQQEDSAVYLCASSLEGPGTFGNTIYFGEGSWLTVV.